A selection of T cell receptor beta chains follows, all from one sample in a study of a mutant IDH1 vaccine in newly diagnosed glioma. These receptors lack a known antigen. Repertoires were generated with immunoSEQ multiplex PCR, while TCRdb's copy carries only in-frame clones and drops some. This table holds around 46,000 clones, 78% found once. The input for sequencing was PBMCs, taken from a glioma patient whose treatment included an IDH1 peptide vaccine. The source is a man in his fifties with glioma. Each CDR3 is given with its conserved first and last residue. Each record gives: V gene, J gene, clone size, D gene, CDR3 DNA, CDR3 protein. A D gene is named only where the DNA matches it firmly. Only some rows state a clone size, as once, few, many or a class for expanded clones.

TRBV7-2,TRBJ1-2,NA,TRBD1,TGTGCCAGCAGCTTAATCGGGACAGGCGACTATGGCTACACCTTC,CASSLIGTGDYGYTF
TRBV5-1,TRBJ1-1,NA,NA,TGCGCCAGCAGCTTTTCCGTGAACACTGAAGCTTTCTTT,CASSFSVNTEAFF
TRBV19,TRBJ2-5,once,TRBD1,TGTGCCAGTAGTCGTACAGGGGGCATAGAGACCCAGTACTTC,CASSRTGGIETQYF
TRBV28,TRBJ1-6,NA,NA,TGTGCCAGCAGTCCGCCGGGGTTCTATAATTCACCCCTCCACTTT,CASSPPGFYNSPLHF
TRBV11-1,TRBJ1-4,NA,NA,TGTGCCAGCAGCTTACCTAAAGAAAAACTGTTTTTT,CASSLPKEKLFF
TRBV29-1,TRBJ2-5,once,TRBD1,TGCAGCGTTGGCAGGGGGCTAGAGACCCAGTACTTC,CSVGRGLETQYF
TRBV6-1,TRBJ1-5,NA,NA,TGTGCCAGCAGAGAGGTCTCCAATCAGCCCCAGCATTTT,CASREVSNQPQHF
TRBV27,TRBJ1-5,few,NA,TGTGCCAGCGGGGATGCGCGGAGGAGCAATCAGCCCCAGCATTTT,CASGDARRSNQPQHF
TRBV10-2,TRBJ1-1,few,NA,TGCGCCAGCAGTTACTCCGGGGGGCTGGGTGAAGCTTTCTTT,CASSYSGGLGEAFF
TRBV9,TRBJ2-3,NA,TRBD2,TGTGCCAGCAGCACCCCGGGGCAGACTAGCGGGGGGTCAGATACGCAGTATTTT,CASSTPGQTSGGSDTQYF
TRBV2,TRBJ1-1,NA,NA,TGTGCCAGCAGTGAGGGGGGGACACGCTTCGCTGAAGCTTTCTTT,CASSEGGTRFAEAFF
TRBV5-1,TRBJ2-2,NA,NA,TGCGCCAGCAGCGCCACAGGGCTATCGAACACCGGGGAGCTGTTTTTT,CASSATGLSNTGELFF
TRBV19,TRBJ2-7,few,NA,TGTGCCAGTAGTATGGGCAGCTACGAGCAGTACTTC,CASSMGSYEQYF
TRBV14,TRBJ2-3,NA,NA,TGTGCCAGCAGCCAAGCCAGAGATACGCAGTATTTT,CASSQARDTQYF